This T cell receptor (beta chain) was captured in a study of OX40 agonist ivuxolimab in advanced cancers. Looking at the study overall: Ivuxolimab was an agonistic, fully human IgG2 monoclonal antibody directed against OX40 (CD134), a costimulatory receptor. Intravenous ivuxolimab was administered to patients every 2 weeks at six dose levels: 0.01, 0.1, 0.3, 1.5, 3 and 10 mg/kg. Among the approximately 54 dose-escalation patients, about 20 had hepatocellular carcinoma, around 15 melanoma, 9 renal cell carcinoma and 9 head and neck cancer. The dose-escalation cohort was around 83% male with a mean age of approximately 60 years, ranging from roughly 23 to 80. Patients were allowed to have had prior anti-PD-1, anti-PD-L1 or anti-CTLA-4 therapy, and 40% to 45% of the dose-escalation patients had previously received checkpoint inhibitors. Partial responses occurred in three dose-escalation patients, of whom one had hepatocellular carcinoma and two had cutaneous melanoma. Peripheral TCRbeta sequencing aimed to test whether ivuxolimab altered TCR sequence diversity and caused clonal T-cell expansion. The paper reports the monotherapy dose-escalation portion (N of about 56 patients) of the phase I ivuxolimab trial.

General conclusions and limits of the study: On average, CD8+ T cells showed more expanded clones than CD4+ T cells after ivuxolimab. The antigen specificity of the peripheral T cells that underwent clonal expansion was not determined. Partial responders in the 0.1-3.0 mg/kg groups had among the lowest normalized peripheral clonal expansion, especially among CD8+ T cells. Low levels of normalized T-cell clonal expansion were also seen in some nonresponding patients. At doses from 0.1 to 3.0 mg/kg, clonal expansion was seen in both CD4+ and CD8+ blood T cells between baseline and week 6.

With respect to this clone: This receptor's antigen is unknown. There are no base qualities to consult, and no much larger clone falls within one base.

Looking up the germline V gene yields CDR1 SGHRS and CDR2 YFSETQ. Cut back by 4 bases and 0 bases, the V and J ends lie 11 bases apart. The CDR3 spans 15 residues, from the cysteine through the phenylalanine. Only the CDR3 part of the read is kept: 45 bases, read in frame from the first base. For sequencing of the TCRbeta CDR3 region, genomic DNA was extracted from the sorted cells. The immunoSEQ Assay was used for sequencing of TCRbeta CDR3 regions. Entries here come from immuneACCESS through TCRdb and include only in-frame sequences with V and J called. Some clones fail to appear in such tables; in the studies checked, an unresolved V gene covers under half of the shortfall, and the cause of the remainder is unknown. This sample comprises 90,000 to 100,000 clones, about 90% of them detected only once. 0.7% to 0.9% of the sample is taken by the ten largest. The trial excluded patients who had a history of autoimmune disease or were on systemic immunosuppression. Peripheral blood for TCR sequencing was collected from all dose cohorts at baseline, on cycle 4 day 1, and on cycle 7 day 1. Samples came from an open-label, multicenter, first-in-human phase I dose-escalation trial of ivuxolimab. The trial enrolled adults with locally advanced or metastatic head and neck squamous cell, hepatocellular, melanoma or renal cell carcinoma. CD4+ and CD8+ T cells were sorted separately from peripheral blood before TCR sequencing.

Recombination joined TRBV5-1 with TRBJ1-3; a weak D assignment points to TRBD1 (5 bases agree). The source is an adult with an advanced solid tumor such as melanoma, head and neck, liver or kidney cancer. This specimen was CD4+ or CD8+ T cells sorted from blood, taken in a trial of the OX40 agonist ivuxolimab. The CDR3 is CASSVGPISGNTIYF. The sequence in DNA is TGCGCCAGCAGCGTGGGACCCATCTCTGGAAACACCATATATTTT.